The sequence of this T cell receptor (beta chain) was determined in a study of blood T cell repertoires in COVID-19. The assay was immunoSEQ multiplex PCR, and TCRdb's table has in-frame clones only and misses some. The sample records fewer than 250,000 clones, 83% being singletons. Trimming cost V 0 bases and J 6 bases, with 14 bases left between them. This CDR3 spans 15 amino acids. In germline, CDR1 is SGHNT, CDR2 YYREEE (reference sequence). The receptor's source is a woman aged 40 to 50 with active or convalescent COVID-19. Sequencing was carried out using peripheral blood. The chain uses TRBV5-4 and TRBJ2-3; D perhaps matches TRBD1 (6 bases). This CDR3 reads CASSLVGARGDTQYF. The DNA of the CDR3 is TGTGCCAGCAGCTTGGTGGGGGCCAGGGGTGATACGCAGTATTTT.